One T cell receptor (beta chain) is described in this entry. This clone has more than one count but fewer than ten. There is no known antigen for this receptor. No much larger clone exists at a distance of one base, and base qualities are not known. The cohort was made up of 650 to 700 healthy bone marrow donors. Cohort members were all nominally healthy when sampled, although unrecorded immune exposures were likely present. The donor was CMV seropositive and belonged to the group of about 290 seropositive cohort members. Every donor gave a peripheral blood sample, and the peripheral blood mononuclear cells from that sample were used for TCR beta sequencing. Genomic DNA was extracted from the blood cell samples with the Qiagen DNeasy Blood Extraction Kit. Preparation of the library involved the immunoSEQ multiplex PCR assay. A mixture of 60 forward primers for TCR Vbeta segments and 13 reverse primers for TCR Jbeta segments was used in the multiplex PCR. The CDR3 region of rearranged TCR beta genes was amplified from genomic DNA by a multiplex PCR assay. Amplified TCR beta libraries were sequenced as 87-base-pair reads on the Illumina HiSeq System. The paper's processing steps were these. Across the roughly 670 repertoires, a later analysis counted tens of millions of unique TCR beta chains, about 10 million of which were shared by at least two donors. To remove PCR and sequencing errors, raw reads were error-corrected and collapsed into unique sequences using a nearest-neighbor algorithm that merged closely related sequences. V, D and J gene segments were assigned by aligning CDR3 sequences to IMGT reference sequences. For a sequence to be retained, a match of at least six nucleotides was required to both a V gene segment and a J gene segment. Rearrangements were classified as productive when the CDR3 lacked stop codons and remained in frame with V and J, and all other rearrangements were classified as non-productive. CDR3 was defined by IMGT convention, running from the second conserved V-encoded cysteine to the conserved J-encoded phenylalanine. Sequences without an unambiguous match to a single V gene segment were excluded from the earlier analysis of about 600 of the donors. In an earlier analysis of some 590 of the donors, a V segment was called functional when productive rearrangements were above 56.7%, and segregating when the standard deviation between donors exceeded 5%. A statistical classification framework was built to diagnose cytomegalovirus status from the catalog of TCR beta chain sequences. A later analysis assigned V and J genes by comparing TCR nucleotide sequences with IMGT/GENE-DB human TR gene sequences. In a later analysis, CDR3 sequences and most-parsimonious VDJ recombination scenarios were assigned using the TCRdist pipeline. In a later analysis, every TCR beta chain was defined by the combination of its CDR3 amino acid sequence and its V-gene family, and reads without a unique V-gene family were dropped. In a later analysis, around 600 highly shared, low-generation-probability nucleotide sequences were removed to address suspected cross-contamination and a sequencing artifact. For each public chain, a later analysis derived a clonal expansion index from normalized ranks of inferred template counts within each repertoire. In a later analysis, generation probabilities were computed using a VDJ recombination model fitted to out-of-frame rearrangements, and the results were checked against IGoR. In a later analysis, hypergeometric tests were used to score TCR-TCR, TCR-HLA and TCR-CMV co-occurrence, with a repertoire-size bias correction applied to TCR pairs. False discovery rates were estimated in a later analysis by permuting HLA or CMV assignments 20 times. A later analysis grouped co-occurring TCRs with DBSCAN, adding TCRdist sequence similarity when clustering within HLA-allele-positive subsets. For co-occurrence clustering, repertoires with fewer than 30,000 or more than 120,000 public chains were excluded, along with about five repertoires with anomalous nucleotide sharing. TCRdb obtained this table from immuneACCESS and retained in-frame rearrangements with V and J assigned. These tables miss some clones; where compared with another copy, unresolved V genes account for less than half of the shortfall, and the remainder is unexplained. Clonal size and the V and J genes are those of that table, whereas D and trimming came from the DNA. The sample contains some 130,000 clones, about 10% of them found a single time. 6.5% to 8.5% of the sample lies in the top ten.

This sample is drawn from a study of cytomegalovirus exposure and HLA in healthy donors (dated by TCRdb to 2017 to 2019). Some background on the complete study: An earlier analysis of about 560 of the donors reported 250 to 300 Gb of sequence data and 100 million to 120 million unique TCR beta sequences obtained from about 200 million T cells. Among the roughly 390 genotyped donors, approximately 77% belonged to the genetic ancestry cluster associated with self-reported Caucasian donors. The study used immunosequencing to profile the T cell repertoires of more than 650 subjects and linked those repertoires to cytomegalovirus serostatus. The number of typed donors differed by locus: about 620-640 for A, B, C, DRB1 and DQB1; roughly 510 for DQA1; 600 to 610 for DPA1; and around 450 for DPB1. All discovery cohort repertoires had been generated on a single sequencing platform. Donor age, sex, ethnicity and CMV serostatus were compiled alongside the repertoire data. To predict cytomegalovirus infection status, the study combined high-throughput TCR immunosequencing, statistical association of individual TCRs with disease status, and machine learning. Several DR-DQ haplotypes were treated as single units for association and clustering because of strong linkage in the cohort. The study was designed to test whether signatures of past pathogen exposure could be identified by cataloging public T cell receptors. Along with the approximately 700-subject first cohort, a separate validation cohort of over 90 different subjects was used. In an earlier analysis of 550 to 700 of the donors, high-throughput TCR beta sequencing was used to judge whether each TCR beta V gene segment behaved as functional or pseudogenic. In the later analysis, no new phenotypic data were used to find candidate immune exposures; instead, reliance was placed on TCR beta sequences and their occurrence across donors. An early release that covered several hundred HLA-typed donors contained approximately 300 gigabases of sequencing data and tens of millions of unique TCR sequences. Among some 410 genotyped donors of the cohort, an average of around 240,000 unique TCR beta nucleotide sequences was sequenced per donor, of which 15% to 20% were non-productive. Class I and class II HLA loci were covered by the typing at four-digit resolution. A later genetic analysis used genome-wide SNP genotypes for about 65% of the 666 donors, treating that subset as a discovery cohort. A later analysis re-analyzed previously published TCR beta repertoires from 666 donors and added high-resolution HLA genotyping to study TCR occurrence patterns.

Relative to germline, V is missing 6 bases and J is missing 7 bases, with 10 bases of the junction outside any gene match. CDR1 MNHEY and CDR2 SVGAGI are derived from the germline V gene. The CDR3, from cysteine to phenylalanine, totals 14 residues. Only the CDR3 portion is preserved as DNA: 42 bases, with reading frame beginning at the first base. Results and caveats for the whole study, not just this receptor: Compared with the roughly 670-donor mean, donors in an Asian-associated ancestry cluster had fewer N-insertions in productive TCRs, according to a later genetic analysis. A further reported finding was that TCR beta sequences accurately predicted the HLA-A and HLA-B alleles for most subjects in the first cohort. Sequencing depth was assumed to be roughly uniform across donors in the presence/absence analyses, though that assumption may not hold. Broadly in line with IMGT annotations, most TCR beta V segments showed up in productive rearrangements about 87% or about 30% of the time in an earlier analysis of 450 to 750 of the donors. The classifier was reported to diagnose cytomegalovirus status with high specificity and sensitivity in both the original and validation cohorts. The authors suggested that the approach could potentially be generalized to other disease states and immunological phenotypes. Most TCR sequences were observed very rarely across donors, whereas some public TCRs were present in many individuals. In a later analysis, more than 15,000 TCR beta sequences were associated with specific HLA alleles at a false discovery rate of 0.05. The earlier analysis of approximately 540 of the donors excluded some 16 rarely observed V segments, including chromosome 9 orphons, because counts were too low. V-gene and J-gene trimming of TCR beta chains was associated with a missense DCLRE1C variant in a later genetic analysis, and the association was replicated in an independent cohort. Correlated functional status among segregating V segments might be attributable to linkage disequilibrium, but an unknown experimental factor could not be ruled out. According to a later analysis, parvovirus B19, influenza, CMV and Epstein-Barr virus appeared linked to several top co-occurrence clusters. In a later analysis, HLA-associated TCR beta chains were found to be more clonally expanded and to have lower generation probabilities than equally common non-associated chains. The study listed 150 to 200 TCR beta chains as associated with cytomegalovirus. Only TCR beta chains were sequenced in this cohort, and the absence of alpha or paired-chain data limited detectable features. A later analysis found that TCR association rates varied across HLA loci, with DRB1 alleles showing the most associated TCRs and HLA-C alleles the fewest. When HLA alleles, especially DR and DQ, strongly co-occurred, attributing TCR associations to individual alleles was difficult. In a later analysis, most CMV-associated TCR beta chains were found to appear HLA-restricted, with HLA associations seemingly driven largely by CMV exposure. A few of the identified cytomegalovirus-associated TCR beta chains were confirmed in vitro to be specific for cytomegalovirus antigens. A cluster of highly shared sequence variants was judged likely to be a technical artifact of the sequencing pipeline. Some IMGT-functional V segments, including TRBV6-2 and TRBV6-3, could not be distinguished by the 87-base-pair reads and were therefore excluded. HLA typing was unavailable for some donors at each locus, so association tests used only the typed subset. CMV serostatus was the only immune exposure information available for the cohort.

The sequence links TRBV6-5 to TRBJ1-1; 8 bases in the middle match TRBD1. Source material: PBMCs. This TCR derives from a woman aged 40 to 49 in good health and CMV-seropositive. The CDR3 in this case is CASSRLDRGNEAFF. The DNA sequence reads TGTGCCAGCAGCAGATTAGACAGGGGCAATGAAGCTTTCTTT.